The rows below give T cell receptor beta chains drawn from one sample of a study of shared clonotypes between healthy human individuals. Generated by immunoSEQ multiplex PCR, the TCRdb table keeps only in-frame clones and is missing some. The table records some 630,000 clones, around 96% of them present only once. The sequenced material came from naive CD8+ T cells sorted from blood. Every receptor here comes from a woman aged 25 to 39 in good health. The CDR3 runs from the conserved cysteine through the conserved F or W. The D gene is left open where the match is weak. Rows may omit the clone size; those that give it use once, few, many or a size class.

clone size: .
V gene: TRBV19
J gene: TRBJ1-1
D gene: .
CDR3 protein: CASSIFGEAFF

clone size: .
V gene: TRBV13
J gene: TRBJ2-3
D gene: .
CDR3 protein: CASSLLGGSTDTQYF

clone size: .
V gene: TRBV27
J gene: TRBJ2-1
D gene: .
CDR3 protein: CASSKGLDSSYNEQFF

clone size: .
V gene: TRBV5-1
J gene: TRBJ1-2
D gene: .
CDR3 protein: CAGSFWIGQQDGYTF

clone size: .
V gene: TRBV9
J gene: TRBJ2-3
D gene: .
CDR3 protein: CASSVAGSPADTQYF

clone size: .
V gene: TRBV29-1
J gene: TRBJ2-7
D gene: TRBD1
CDR3 protein: CSVELRGSYEQYF

clone size: .
V gene: TRBV9
J gene: TRBJ2-2
D gene: .
CDR3 protein: CASSEEGVGGELFF

clone size: .
V gene: TRBV18
J gene: TRBJ1-2
D gene: .
CDR3 protein: CASPTGPAPYGYTF

clone size: .
V gene: TRBV28
J gene: TRBJ2-7
D gene: .
CDR3 protein: CASNGVSSDYEQYF

clone size: .
V gene: TRBV28
J gene: TRBJ1-1
D gene: TRBD1
CDR3 protein: CASRRQGVFTEAFF

clone size: .
V gene: TRBV7-2
J gene: TRBJ2-5
D gene: .
CDR3 protein: CASSSLPGYQETQYF

clone size: .
V gene: TRBV10-2
J gene: TRBJ2-3
D gene: .
CDR3 protein: CASSERGIRTGRTDTQYF

clone size: once
V gene: TRBV11-2
J gene: .
D gene: .
CDR3 protein: CASSLTPPSEGDSYEQYF

clone size: few
V gene: TRBV27
J gene: TRBJ2-7
D gene: .
CDR3 protein: CASSLGTRPYEQYF

clone size: .
V gene: TRBV13
J gene: TRBJ2-7
D gene: .
CDR3 protein: CASSLESSYEQYF

clone size: once
V gene: TRBV6-5
J gene: TRBJ1-5
D gene: .
CDR3 protein: CASSLGQENQPQHF

clone size: .
V gene: TRBV29-1
J gene: TRBJ2-1
D gene: TRBD1
CDR3 protein: CSVRDSNEQFF

clone size: .
V gene: TRBV7-9
J gene: TRBJ2-5
D gene: .
CDR3 protein: CASSPQVGETQYF

clone size: .
V gene: TRBV5-6
J gene: TRBJ2-7
D gene: .
CDR3 protein: CASSVNSYEQYF

clone size: .
V gene: TRBV5-1
J gene: TRBJ2-7
D gene: TRBD2
CDR3 protein: CASSAKGTSGNFASYEQYF

clone size: .
V gene: TRBV2
J gene: TRBJ2-7
D gene: .
CDR3 protein: CASLPVNSYEQYF

clone size: .
V gene: TRBV9
J gene: TRBJ2-5
D gene: .
CDR3 protein: CASSVGGAETQYF

clone size: .
V gene: TRBV13
J gene: TRBJ1-1
D gene: .
CDR3 protein: CASSLTRNTEAFF

clone size: .
V gene: TRBV6-5
J gene: TRBJ2-1
D gene: .
CDR3 protein: CASSYSNQYHEQFF